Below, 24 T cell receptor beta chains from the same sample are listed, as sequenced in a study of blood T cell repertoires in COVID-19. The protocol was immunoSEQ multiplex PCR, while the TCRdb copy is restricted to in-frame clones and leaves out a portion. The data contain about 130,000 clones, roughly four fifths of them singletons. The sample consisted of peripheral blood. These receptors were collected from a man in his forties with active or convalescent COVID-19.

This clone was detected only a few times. In DNA form, the CDR3 reads TGTGCCAGCAGTCAACAGGGAACTAGCTATGGCTACACCTTC. Protein sequence: CASSQQGTSYGYTF. This sequence joins TRBV27 and TRBJ1-2, with D perhaps matching TRBD1 (6 bases). Germline CDR1 is MNHEY and CDR2 is SMNVEV (reference sequence). Trimming removed 5 bases from V and 4 bases from J, with 14 bases in between. The CDR3 is 14 amino acids.

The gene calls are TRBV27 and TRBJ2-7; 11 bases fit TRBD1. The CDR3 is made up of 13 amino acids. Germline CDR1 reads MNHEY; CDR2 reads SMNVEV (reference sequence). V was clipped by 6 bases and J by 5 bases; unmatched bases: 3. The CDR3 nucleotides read TGTGCCAGCAGGGCGGGACAGGGGGACGAGCAGTACTTC. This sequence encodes CASRAGQGDEQYF.

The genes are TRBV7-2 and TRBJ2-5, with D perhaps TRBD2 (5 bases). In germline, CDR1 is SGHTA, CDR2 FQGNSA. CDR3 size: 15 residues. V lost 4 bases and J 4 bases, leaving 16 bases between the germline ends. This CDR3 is CASSSSPGKGETQYF. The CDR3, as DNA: TGTGCCAGCAGCTCTAGCCCCGGGAAGGGAGAGACCCAGTACTTC.

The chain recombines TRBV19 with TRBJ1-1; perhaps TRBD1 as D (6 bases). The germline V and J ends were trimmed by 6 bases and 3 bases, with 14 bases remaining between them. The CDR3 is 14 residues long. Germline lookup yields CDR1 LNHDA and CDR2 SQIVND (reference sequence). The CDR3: CASSTGTFDTEAFF. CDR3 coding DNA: TGTGCCAGTAGCACAGGGACCTTCGACACTGAAGCTTTCTTT.

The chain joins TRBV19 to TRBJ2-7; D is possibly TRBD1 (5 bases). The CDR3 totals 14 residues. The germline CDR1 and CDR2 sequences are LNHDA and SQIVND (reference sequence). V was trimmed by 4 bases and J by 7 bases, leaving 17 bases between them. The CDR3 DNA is TGTGCCAGTAGTAGAGACAGATACATCTGGGAGCAGTACTTC. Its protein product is CASSRDRYIWEQYF.

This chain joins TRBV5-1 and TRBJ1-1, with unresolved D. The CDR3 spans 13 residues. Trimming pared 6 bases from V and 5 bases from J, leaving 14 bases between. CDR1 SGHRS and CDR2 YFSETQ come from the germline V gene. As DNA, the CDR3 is TGCGCCAGCAAACCAGGTAGTGAAACTGAAGCTTTCTTT. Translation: CASKPGSETEAFF.

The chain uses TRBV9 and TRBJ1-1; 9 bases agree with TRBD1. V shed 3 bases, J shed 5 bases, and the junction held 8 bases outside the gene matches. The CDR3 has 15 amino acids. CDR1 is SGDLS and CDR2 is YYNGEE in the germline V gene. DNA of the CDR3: TGTGCCAGCAGCGACCAACAGGGGGCGCAGACTGAAGCTTTCTTT. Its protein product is CASSDQQGAQTEAFF.

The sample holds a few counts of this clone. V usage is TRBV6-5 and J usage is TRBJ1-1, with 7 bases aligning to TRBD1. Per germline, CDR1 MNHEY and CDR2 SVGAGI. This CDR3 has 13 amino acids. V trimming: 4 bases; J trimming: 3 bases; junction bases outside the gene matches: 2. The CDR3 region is CASSFTGDTEAFF. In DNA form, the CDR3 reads TGTGCCAGCAGTTTCACAGGGGACACTGAAGCTTTCTTT.

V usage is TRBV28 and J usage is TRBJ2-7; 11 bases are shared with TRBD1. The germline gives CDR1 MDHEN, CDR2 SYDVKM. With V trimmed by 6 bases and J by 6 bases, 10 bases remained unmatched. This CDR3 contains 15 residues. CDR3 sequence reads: CASRPLGQGVGEQYF. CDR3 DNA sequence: TGTGCCAGCAGACCTCTGGGACAGGGGGTCGGCGAGCAGTACTTC.

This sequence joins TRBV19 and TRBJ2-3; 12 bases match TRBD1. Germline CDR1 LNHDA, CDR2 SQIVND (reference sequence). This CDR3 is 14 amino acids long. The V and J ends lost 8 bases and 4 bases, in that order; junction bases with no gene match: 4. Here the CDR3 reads CASRDRGRSDTQYF. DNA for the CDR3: TGTGCCAGTCGGGACAGGGGGCGATCAGATACGCAGTATTTT.

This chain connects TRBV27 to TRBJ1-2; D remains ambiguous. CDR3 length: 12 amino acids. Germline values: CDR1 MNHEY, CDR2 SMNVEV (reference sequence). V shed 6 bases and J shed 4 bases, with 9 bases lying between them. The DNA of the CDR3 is TGTGCCAGCAGATCCGTCCTCTATGGCTACACCTTC. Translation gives CASRSVLYGYTF.

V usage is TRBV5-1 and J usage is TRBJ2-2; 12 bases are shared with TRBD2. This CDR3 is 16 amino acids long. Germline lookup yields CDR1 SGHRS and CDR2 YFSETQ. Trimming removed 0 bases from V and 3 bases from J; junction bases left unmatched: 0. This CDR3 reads CASSLGLAGDTGELFF. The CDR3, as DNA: TGCGCCAGCAGCTTGGGACTAGCGGGGGACACCGGGGAGCTGTTTTTT. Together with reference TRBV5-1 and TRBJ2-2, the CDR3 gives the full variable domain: KAGVTQTPRYLIKTRGQQVTLSCSPISGHRSVSWYQQTPGQGLQFLFEYFSETQRNKGNFPGRFSGRQFSNSRSEMNVSTLELGDSALYLCASSLGLAGDTGELFFGEGSRLTVL.

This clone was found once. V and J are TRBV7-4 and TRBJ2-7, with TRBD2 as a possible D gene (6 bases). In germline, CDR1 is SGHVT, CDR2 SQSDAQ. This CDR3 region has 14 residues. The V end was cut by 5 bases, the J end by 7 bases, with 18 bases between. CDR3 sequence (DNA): TGTGCCAGCAGCACCAAGGGACTCCCCCCTGAGCAGTACTTC. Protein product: CASSTKGLPPEQYF.

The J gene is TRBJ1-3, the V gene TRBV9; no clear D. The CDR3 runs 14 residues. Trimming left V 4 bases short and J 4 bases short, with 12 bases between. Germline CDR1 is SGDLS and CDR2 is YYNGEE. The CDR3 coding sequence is TGTGCCAGCAGCCCCACCACTAGAGGAAACACCATATATTTT. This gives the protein CASSPTTRGNTIYF.

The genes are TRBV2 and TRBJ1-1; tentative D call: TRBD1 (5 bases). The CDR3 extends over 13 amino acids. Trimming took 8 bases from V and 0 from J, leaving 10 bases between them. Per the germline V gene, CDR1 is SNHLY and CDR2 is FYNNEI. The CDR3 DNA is TGTGCCAGCCAACAGGACATGAACACTGAAGCTTTCTTT. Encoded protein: CASQQDMNTEAFF. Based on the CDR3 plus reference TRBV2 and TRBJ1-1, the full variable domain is EPEVTQTPSHQVTQMGQEVILRCVPISNHLYFYWYRQILGQKVEFLVSFYNNEISEKSEIFDDQFSVERPDGSNFTLKIRSTKLEDSAMYFCASQQDMNTEAFFGQGTRLTVV.

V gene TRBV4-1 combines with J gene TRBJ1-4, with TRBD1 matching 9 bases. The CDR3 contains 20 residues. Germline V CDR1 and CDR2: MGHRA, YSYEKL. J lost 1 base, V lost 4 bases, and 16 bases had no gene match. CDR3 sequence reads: CASSPLGGRDRVKTNEKLFF. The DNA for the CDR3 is TGCGCCAGCAGCCCCCTGGGTGGGAGGGACAGGGTAAAAACTAATGAAAAACTGTTTTTT.

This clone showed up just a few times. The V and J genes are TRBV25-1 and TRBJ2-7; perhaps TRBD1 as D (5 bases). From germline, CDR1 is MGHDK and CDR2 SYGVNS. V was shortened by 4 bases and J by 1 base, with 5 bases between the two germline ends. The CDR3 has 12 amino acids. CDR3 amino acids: CASSGQSYEQYF. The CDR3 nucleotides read TGTGCCAGCAGTGGACAGTCCTACGAGCAGTACTTC.

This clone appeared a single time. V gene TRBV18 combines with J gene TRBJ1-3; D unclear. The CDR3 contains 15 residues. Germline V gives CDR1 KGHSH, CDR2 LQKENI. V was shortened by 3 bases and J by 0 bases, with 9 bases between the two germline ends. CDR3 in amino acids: CASSPTLLSGNTIYF. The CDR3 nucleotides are TGTGCCAGCTCACCGACACTTCTCTCTGGAAACACCATATATTTT.

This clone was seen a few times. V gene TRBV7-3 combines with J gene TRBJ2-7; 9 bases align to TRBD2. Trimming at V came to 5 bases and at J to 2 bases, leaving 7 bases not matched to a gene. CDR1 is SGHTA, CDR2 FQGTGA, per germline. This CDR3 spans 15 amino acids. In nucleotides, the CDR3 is TGTGCCAGCAGCCCGGCGGGGGGGCCGGCCTACGAGCAGTACTTC. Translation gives CASSPAGGPAYEQYF.

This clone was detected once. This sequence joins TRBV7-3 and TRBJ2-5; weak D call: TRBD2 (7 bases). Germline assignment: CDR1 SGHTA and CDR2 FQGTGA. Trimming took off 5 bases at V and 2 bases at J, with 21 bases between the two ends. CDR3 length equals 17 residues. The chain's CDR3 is CASSRGYGGPRQETQYF. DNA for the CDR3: TGTGCCAGCAGCAGAGGTTACGGGGGGCCCAGACAAGAGACCCAGTACTTC.

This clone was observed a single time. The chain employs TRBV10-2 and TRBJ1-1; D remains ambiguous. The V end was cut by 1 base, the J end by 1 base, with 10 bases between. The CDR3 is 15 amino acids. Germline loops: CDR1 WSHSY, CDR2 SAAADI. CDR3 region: CASSEFGGKNTEAFF. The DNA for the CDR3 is TGCGCCAGCAGTGAGTTCGGAGGGAAGAACACTGAAGCTTTCTTT.

CDR3 amino acids: CASSLVVAGGHEQYF. CDR3 sequence (DNA): TGCGCCAGCAGCTTGGTGGTAGCGGGGGGTCACGAGCAGTACTTC. The chain recombines TRBV5-1 with TRBJ2-7, with 10 bases aligning to TRBD2. The CDR3 is made up of 15 amino acids. Germline loops: CDR1 SGHRS, CDR2 YFSETQ. V was clipped by 0 bases and J by 5 bases; unmatched bases: 5.

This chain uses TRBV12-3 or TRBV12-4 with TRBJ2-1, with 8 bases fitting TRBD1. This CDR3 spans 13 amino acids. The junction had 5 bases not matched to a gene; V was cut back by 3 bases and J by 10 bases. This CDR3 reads CASSFGRTGEQFF. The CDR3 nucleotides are TGTGCCAGCAGTTTTGGTCGGACAGGGGAGCAGTTCTTC.

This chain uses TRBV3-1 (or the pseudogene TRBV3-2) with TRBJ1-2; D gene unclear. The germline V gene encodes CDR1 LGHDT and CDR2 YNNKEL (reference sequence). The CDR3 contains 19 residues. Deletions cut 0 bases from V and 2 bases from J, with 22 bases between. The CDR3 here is CASSQEVVSRVASNYGYTF. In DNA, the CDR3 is TGTGCCAGCAGCCAAGAGGTAGTTTCGAGGGTAGCGTCCAACTATGGCTACACCTTC.